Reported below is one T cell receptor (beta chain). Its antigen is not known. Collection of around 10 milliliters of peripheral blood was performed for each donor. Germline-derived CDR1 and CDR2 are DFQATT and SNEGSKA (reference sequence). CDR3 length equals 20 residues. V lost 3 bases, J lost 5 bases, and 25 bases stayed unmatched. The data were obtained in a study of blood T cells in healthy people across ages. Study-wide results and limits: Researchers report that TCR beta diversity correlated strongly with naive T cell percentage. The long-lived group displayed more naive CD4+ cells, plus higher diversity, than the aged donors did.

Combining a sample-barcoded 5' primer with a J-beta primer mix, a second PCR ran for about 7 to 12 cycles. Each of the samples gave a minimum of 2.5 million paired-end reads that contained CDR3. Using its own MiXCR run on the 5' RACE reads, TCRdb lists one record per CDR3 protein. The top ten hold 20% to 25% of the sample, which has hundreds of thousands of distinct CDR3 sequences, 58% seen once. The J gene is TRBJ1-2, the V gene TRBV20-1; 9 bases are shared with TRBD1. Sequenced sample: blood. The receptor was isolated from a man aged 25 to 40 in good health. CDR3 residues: CSASIRAGGDKAGTGYGYTF. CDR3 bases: TGCAGTGCTAGTATCCGGGCTGGGGGGGACAAAGCCGGGACAGGGTATGGCTACACCTTC.